Below, 24 T cell receptor beta chains from the same sample are listed, as sequenced in a study of blood T cell repertoires in COVID-19. Assay: immunoSEQ multiplex PCR; the TCRdb copy retains only in-frame clones and omits some. The sample consists of approximately 440,000 clones, about 90% of them appearing once. The source material was PBMCs or T cells enriched from blood (not recorded which). Receptors originate from a man between 18 and 29 years old who had recovered from COVID-19.

The rearrangement uses TRBV28 and TRBJ1-5, with a possible D match to TRBD1 (6 bases). The germline V gene has CDR1 MDHEN and CDR2 SYDVKM. CDR3 length: 14 amino acids. Deletions cut 6 bases from V and 0 bases from J, with 9 bases between. CDR3 DNA: TGTGCCAGCAGGAGGGGGTATAGCAATCAGCCCCAGCATTTT. Translation gives CASRRGYSNQPQHF.

This chain uses TRBV29-1 with TRBJ2-1; maybe TRBD2 (6 bases). The CDR3 has 13 amino acids. Between the trimmed V and J ends, which lost 4 bases and 0 bases, there was a span of 7 bases. In germline, CDR1 is SQVTM, CDR2 ANQGSEA. The CDR3 DNA reads as TGCAGCGTTGTCGGGAGCTCCTACAATGAGCAGTTCTTC. Encoded protein: CSVVGSSYNEQFF.

The gene calls are TRBV5-3 and TRBJ1-5; 10 nucleotides line up with TRBD1. TRBV5-3 is an ORF; its function is uncertain. The CDR3 consists of 16 residues. Trimming took 8 bases from V and 2 from J; bases not matched to a gene: 10. The CDR3 loop is CARSSGQGFCNQPQHF. The CDR3 nucleotides are TGTGCCAGGAGTTCGGGACAGGGGTTTTGCAATCAGCCCCAGCATTTT.

J is TRBJ2-1 and V is TRBV5-1; 11 bases match TRBD2. Germline CDR1 SGHRS, CDR2 YFSETQ. Trimming cost V 6 bases and J 4 bases; bases outside gene matches: 6. CDR3 length: 15 residues. The CDR3 DNA sequence: TGCGCCAGCACCGTCACTAGCGGGAGATACAATGAGCAGTTCTTC. Translated: CASTVTSGRYNEQFF.

The rearrangement links TRBV2 to TRBJ1-2, with 7 bases identical to TRBD1. With 6 bases clipped from V and 8 bases from J, the junction kept 18 bases outside the gene matches. The germline V gene has CDR1 SNHLY and CDR2 FYNNEI. The CDR3 length is 16 residues. CDR3 sequence reads: CASRGRQGGLARGYTF. The CDR3 DNA reads TGTGCCAGCAGGGGGAGACAGGGTGGACTGGCGCGGGGCTACACCTTC.

This chain connects TRBV9 to TRBJ2-5; TRBD2 matches 7 bases. The V gene end was trimmed by 4 bases and the J gene end by 8 bases; junction bases not matched to a gene: 14. Germline loops: CDR1 SGDLS, CDR2 YYNGEE. CDR3 length equals 15 residues. The CDR3 bases are TGTGCCAGCAGCACAACCGGGACTGCGGGAGAAACCCAGTACTTC. It is translated as CASSTTGTAGETQYF.

This rearrangement joins TRBV19 to TRBJ1-2; weak D call: TRBD1 (6 bases). Germline lookup yields CDR1 LNHDA and CDR2 SQIVND (reference sequence). The CDR3 consists of 14 residues. Trimming cost V 3 bases and J 5 bases, with 13 bases left between them. CDR3 in amino acids: CASSMGSGVYGYTF. The CDR3 DNA is TGTGCCAGTAGTATGGGGTCAGGGGTTTATGGCTACACCTTC.

The chain employs TRBV9 and TRBJ2-5; TRBD2 aligns across 8 bases. The CDR3 has 16 residues. CDR1 and CDR2 from the germline V gene are SGDLS and YYNGEE. Trimming cost V 4 bases and J 5 bases; bases outside gene matches: 13. This chain's CDR3 is CASSPVVVAGSETQYF. The CDR3 DNA sequence: TGTGCCAGCAGCCCGGTGGTGGTAGCGGGGTCGGAGACCCAGTACTTC. Variable domain in full (rest from reference TRBV9 and TRBJ2-5): DSGVTQTPKHLITATGQRVTLRCSPRSGDLSVYWYQQSLDQGLQFLIQYYNGEERAKGNILERFSAQQFPDLHSELNLSSLELGDSALYFCASSPVVVAGSETQYFGPGTRLLVL.

This chain connects TRBV9 to TRBJ1-2, with unresolved D. V was cut by 0 bases and J by 5 bases, with 14 bases left in between. CDR1 SGDLS and CDR2 YYNGEE come from the germline V gene. CDR3 length equals 15 residues. The CDR3 region is CASSVAPAGVYGYTF. The CDR3 coding sequence is TGTGCCAGCAGCGTAGCGCCGGCGGGTGTATATGGCTACACCTTC.

The chain uses TRBV29-1 and TRBJ1-4; 7 bases line up with TRBD1. The CDR3 has 13 amino acids. V gave up 5 bases and J gave up 4 bases; unmatched junction bases: 4. Germline lookup yields CDR1 SQVTM and CDR2 ANQGSEA. The CDR3, as DNA: TGCAGCGTTTTGGGACAGTATAATGAAAAACTGTTTTTT. This codes for CSVLGQYNEKLFF.

CDR3 sequence (DNA): TGTGCCAGCAGCCACGGGACAGGGCTCTCGCTGCCCCAGCATTTT. It translates to CASSHGTGLSLPQHF. This rearrangement joins TRBV3-1 (or the pseudogene TRBV3-2) to TRBJ1-5, with 9 bases lining up with TRBD1. This CDR3 has 15 residues. Germline CDR1 is LGHDT and CDR2 is YNNKEL (reference sequence). V lost 3 bases, J lost 9 bases, and 9 bases stayed unmatched.

The chain employs TRBV2 and TRBJ1-5; no firm D call. CDR1 and CDR2 from the germline V gene are SNHLY and FYNNEI. CDR3 size: 12 residues. V was clipped by 7 bases and J by 4 bases, with 8 bases between them. CDR3 protein: CASTGQNQPQHF. Written as DNA, the CDR3 is TGTGCCAGCACTGGCCAGAATCAGCCCCAGCATTTT.

A remark on this clone: Different DNA sequences within this sample yield the same CDR3. V usage is TRBV2 and J usage is TRBJ1-1, with a weak D call TRBD1 (6 bases). Trimming cost V 6 bases and J 0 bases, with 11 bases left between them. Germline V gives CDR1 SNHLY, CDR2 FYNNEI. CDR3 size: 14 residues. In nucleotides, the CDR3 is TGTGCCAGCAGGGACAGTCCCATGAACACTGAAGCTTTCTTT. Translated: CASRDSPMNTEAFF.

The chain employs TRBV5-1 and TRBJ1-2; D not certain. The germline gives CDR1 SGHRS, CDR2 YFSETQ. Trimming took 5 bases from V and 7 from J, leaving 12 bases between them. The CDR3 length is 12 residues. In nucleotides, the CDR3 is TGCGCCAGCAGTTCCATTGGCCGTGGCTACACCTTC. Translation: CASSSIGRGYTF.

This rearrangement joins TRBV7-2 to TRBJ1-1, with 8 bases lining up with TRBD1. Germline V gene lookup returns CDR1 SGHTA and CDR2 FQGNSA. Trimming removed 2 bases from V and 0 bases from J; junction bases left unmatched: 11. The CDR3 loop spans 18 amino acids. Written as DNA, the CDR3 is TGTGCCAGCAGCTTAATTGCGACAGGGGCCCGAATGAACACTGAAGCTTTCTTT. Translation gives CASSLIATGARMNTEAFF.

The chain couples TRBV3-1 (or the pseudogene TRBV3-2) to TRBJ2-7, with TRBD2 matching over 9 bases. The CDR3 has 17 residues. Germline values: CDR1 LGHDT, CDR2 YNNKEL (reference sequence). Unmatched junction bases numbered 11, after V lost 3 bases and J lost 2 bases. In DNA form, the CDR3 reads TGTGCCAGCAGCCATGAGGGAAAAGCTAGCGGGGCCTACGAGCAGTACTTC. This sequence encodes CASSHEGKASGAYEQYF.

As regards this clone: The sample carries other DNA sequences with the same CDR3. The rearrangement uses TRBV20-1 and TRBJ1-1; D is ambiguous. The CDR3 runs 11 residues. With 4 bases removed from V and 0 bases from J, the gap between germline ends came to 3 bases. Germline V gene lookup returns CDR1 DFQATT and CDR2 SNEGSKA (reference sequence). The CDR3 spells CSAIVNTEAFF. CDR3 bases: TGCAGTGCTATCGTGAACACTGAAGCTTTCTTT.

The chain joins TRBV10-1 to TRBJ1-1; D ambiguous. Germline-derived CDR1 and CDR2 are WNHNN and SYGVQD (reference sequence). The length of the CDR3 is 17 residues. V was shortened by 1 base and J by 1 base, with 16 bases between the two germline ends. Here the CDR3 reads CASSEYGLVKGNTEAFF. The DNA for the CDR3 is TGCGCCAGCAGTGAGTACGGACTGGTCAAAGGGAACACTGAAGCTTTCTTT.

The chain couples TRBV2 to TRBJ2-7, with 7 bases matching TRBD1. The V gene end was trimmed by 5 bases and the J gene end by 1 base; junction bases not matched to a gene: 8. The CDR3 covers 15 residues. Looked up from germline, CDR1 is SNHLY and CDR2 is FYNNEI. The CDR3 DNA sequence: TGTGCCAGCAGTTTTCGACAGGGTAAATCCTACGAGCAGTACTTC. This sequence encodes CASSFRQGKSYEQYF.

The chain is built from TRBV18 and TRBJ2-1, with 9 bases matching TRBD2. CDR1 and CDR2 (germline): KGHSH, LQKENI. The CDR3 is 14 amino acids. V dropped 0 bases and J dropped 10; count of bases not matched to a gene: 4. The CDR3 reads CASSPPGLAGEQFF. The CDR3 nucleotides are TGTGCCAGCTCACCACCGGGACTAGCAGGAGAGCAGTTCTTC.

This rearrangement joins TRBV28 to TRBJ2-1; TRBD1 matches at 8 bases. Trimming removed 3 bases from V and 6 bases from J; junction bases left unmatched: 16. This CDR3 comprises 18 residues. Germline values: CDR1 MDHEN, CDR2 SYDVKM. CDR3 sequence (DNA): TGTGCCAGCAGTTTTTTTTCGAGGACAGGGTTGGTCGGCAATGAGCAGTTCTTC. Translated: CASSFFSRTGLVGNEQFF.

This chain joins TRBV5-1 and TRBJ1-2; 8 bases fit TRBD1. Per the germline V gene, CDR1 is SGHRS and CDR2 is YFSETQ. The J segment lost 4 bases and the V segment lost 3 bases, leaving 5 bases of the junction unmatched. The CDR3 totals 14 residues. CDR3 sequence: CASSSTGGSYGYTF. The DNA of the CDR3 is TGCGCCAGCAGCTCCACAGGGGGGAGCTATGGCTACACCTTC.

The genes are TRBV18 and TRBJ1-2, with D possibly being TRBD1 (6 bases). V was clipped by 8 bases and J by 8 bases, with 24 bases between them. Germline values: CDR1 KGHSH, CDR2 LQKENI. This CDR3 comprises 15 residues. The DNA of the CDR3 is TGTGCCAGCCGAGAGACGGGTGAACGGACAGTCGGCTACACCTTC. Translated, it gives CASRETGERTVGYTF.

The chain has TRBV11-2 and TRBJ2-3; D unresolved. Germline loops: CDR1 SGHAT, CDR2 FQNNGV. Trimming took off 1 base at V and 8 bases at J, with 16 bases between the two ends. CDR3 length: 15 amino acids. CDR3 loop: CASSLVTDPLTTQYF. CDR3 coding DNA: TGTGCCAGCAGCTTAGTGACCGACCCACTAACTACGCAGTATTTT.